A single sample gave rise to the 5 T cell receptor beta chains below, sequenced in a study of control samples from healthy donors and cancer patients. Method: immunoSEQ multiplex PCR; TCRdb's copy keeps in-frame clones and lacks some. The table includes approximately 94,000 clones, around 85% detected once. Source material: PBMCs. The receptor set was obtained from a man in his 70s with lung cancer.

The chain employs TRBV6-1 and TRBJ1-2; 7 nucleotides match TRBD1. Germline lookup yields CDR1 MNHNS and CDR2 SASEGT. The CDR3 extends over 13 amino acids. Unmatched junction bases numbered 3, after V lost 0 bases and J lost 8 bases. The CDR3 reads CASSEAGGAGYTF. CDR3 DNA sequence: TGTGCCAGCAGTGAAGCAGGGGGCGCGGGCTACACCTTC.

This clone showed up just once. V gene TRBV2 combines with J gene TRBJ1-5, with D unresolved. Trimming took 3 bases from V and 6 from J, leaving 9 bases between them. The CDR3 has 13 residues. Germline assignment: CDR1 SNHLY and CDR2 FYNNEI. CDR3 coding DNA: TGTGCCAGCAGTGACGACCTGAGTCAGCCCCAGCATTTT. It encodes CASSDDLSQPQHF.

The chain joins TRBV6-5 to TRBJ1-2; 10 bases map to TRBD1. The CDR3 loop spans 15 amino acids. Germline CDR1 and CDR2: MNHEY and SVGAGI. V lost 8 bases and J lost 6; bases outside the gene matches: 12. The CDR3 bases are TGTGCCAGCCTGCGATCGGGGACAGGGGACCATGGCTACACCTTC. It codes for CASLRSGTGDHGYTF.

The rearrangement joins TRBV19 to TRBJ1-1, with a weak D call TRBD1 (5 bases). Trimming removed 5 bases at V and 6 bases at J, with 16 bases between. Per the germline V gene, CDR1 is LNHDA and CDR2 is SQIVND (reference sequence). The CDR3 covers 14 residues. The CDR3: CASSVGTRDSEAFF. CDR3 bases: TGTGCCAGTAGTGTTGGGACTAGGGATTCTGAAGCTTTCTTT.

V is TRBV30 and J is TRBJ2-7, with D unresolved. The V end was cut by 6 bases, the J end by 4 bases, with 10 bases between. CDR3 length equals 11 residues. Germline CDR1 GTSNPN, CDR2 SVGIG (reference sequence). CDR3 coding DNA: TGTGCCTGCAAGATGTCTTACGAGCAGTACTTC. Protein: CACKMSYEQYF.